This record covers a single T cell receptor (beta chain). This specimen belongs to a study of blood T cell repertoires in COVID-19. The table came from immunoSEQ multiplex PCR; TCRdb's copy has only in-frame clones and leaves some out. The table lists 75,000 to 100,000 clones, approximately 90% of them singletons. Trimming shortened V by 2 bases and J by 6 bases, and 24 bases separated the two germline ends. CDR3 length: 18 residues. Germline assignment: CDR1 MNHNS and CDR2 SASEGT. Material for sequencing was peripheral blood. The chain uses TRBV6-1 and TRBJ2-3; possibly TRBD1 for D (6 bases). This sequence was found in a human donor in a cohort sampled during active COVID-19. The CDR3 here is CASSENLGTRRIRDTQYF. The CDR3 DNA reads as TGTGCCAGCAGTGAAAATTTAGGGACAAGACGAATCAGGGATACGCAGTATTTT.